A selection of T cell receptor beta chains follows, all from one sample in a study of early T cells in non-severe SARS-CoV-2 infection. MiXCR, run by TCRdb on the 5' RACE reads, gives a single entry per CDR3 protein. The table has fewer than 40,000 distinct CDR3 sequences, around 6.5% seen once. The sequencing sample was made of whole blood. Receptor source: an adult who was a healthcare worker with PCR-confirmed SARS-CoV-2 infection or an uninfected control (not recorded which). CDR3s leave out the opening cysteine and the closing phenylalanine or tryptophan.

J: TRBJ2-5; V: TRBV28; CDR3: ASSLREGGQTQY
J: TRBJ2-3; V: TRBV11-3; CDR3: ASSLHQGSDTQY
J: TRBJ1-1; V: TRBV12-3/TRBV12-4; CDR3: ASSLGHVNTEAF
J: TRBJ2-3; V: TRBV29-1; CDR3: SAHPGTSTRFGTDTQY
J: TRBJ2-3; V: TRBV12-3/TRBV12-4; CDR3: ASLKRGLQDTQY
J: TRBJ2-5; V: TRBV2; CDR3: ASSGASGRGTQY
J: TRBJ2-5; V: TRBV5-1; CDR3: ASSLTSGAGETQY
J: TRBJ1-1; V: TRBV10-3; CDR3: AIRTAPVENTEAF
J: TRBJ2-1; V: TRBV7-2; CDR3: ASSFLAGEQF
J: TRBJ1-1; V: TRBV29-1; CDR3: SVEKTGDTEAF
J: TRBJ2-1; V: TRBV19; CDR3: ASSFAADNEQF
J: TRBJ1-2; V: TRBV5-1; CDR3: ASSLESGHYGYT
J: TRBJ2-1; V: TRBV19; CDR3: ASSIVTSGAGNEQF
J: TRBJ2-3; V: TRBV6-4; CDR3: ASSDRTGGADTQY
J: TRBJ1-6; V: TRBV10-3; CDR3: AITEGRGASPLH
J: TRBJ2-1; V: TRBV27; CDR3: ASSLISGGYNEQF
J: TRBJ2-7; V: TRBV13; CDR3: ASSSLGEQY
J: TRBJ2-1; V: TRBV5-6; CDR3: ASSWGTVPYNEQF
J: TRBJ2-2; V: TRBV20-1; CDR3: SAPRVAGRASGELF
J: TRBJ2-2; V: TRBV28; CDR3: ATKLGRALNTGELF
J: TRBJ2-1; V: TRBV7-2; CDR3: ASTTSAGRGNEQF
J: TRBJ1-2; V: TRBV7-2; CDR3: ASSLEGGPNYGYT
J: TRBJ2-1; V: TRBV6-1; CDR3: ASSDIIAGWLYNEQF
J: TRBJ1-4; V: TRBV2; CDR3: ASSEVTGGEKLF
J: TRBJ1-3; V: TRBV29-1; CDR3: SVLSSGNTIY
J: TRBJ2-1; V: TRBV28; CDR3: ASSPPYAYNEQF
J: TRBJ1-1; V: TRBV20-1; CDR3: SARDRDREGTEAF
J: TRBJ2-3; V: TRBV19; CDR3: ASRPRGLPTDTQY
J: TRBJ2-1; V: TRBV27; CDR3: ASSLSPPYNEQF
J: TRBJ2-3; V: TRBV12-3/TRBV12-4; CDR3: ASNEGHGDTQY
J: TRBJ2-1; V: TRBV24-1; CDR3: ATSDPIWNEQF
J: TRBJ2-7; V: TRBV6-5; CDR3: ASSRQGQGAYEQY
J: TRBJ2-1; V: TRBV30; CDR3: ASNGGGTQGLRI
J: TRBJ2-3; V: TRBV13; CDR3: ASSIYRPTDTQY
J: TRBJ2-7; V: TRBV28; CDR3: ASSLAGAKGYEQY
J: TRBJ1-3; V: TRBV20-1; CDR3: SARFPGGSSGNTIY
J: TRBJ2-5; V: TRBV2; CDR3: ASSEGANRGETQY
J: TRBJ2-7; V: TRBV12-3/TRBV12-4; CDR3: ASSFGRSGEQY
J: TRBJ2-1; V: TRBV5-1; CDR3: ASSLGLAGRFYNEQF
J: TRBJ2-5; V: TRBV6-5; CDR3: ASSRQETQY
J: TRBJ2-7; V: TRBV20-1; CDR3: SARGASGSGEQY
J: TRBJ2-1; V: TRBV28; CDR3: ASRGTSGFLGGEQF
J: TRBJ1-1; V: TRBV28; CDR3: ASSRTDWNTEAF
J: TRBJ2-7; V: TRBV6-6; CDR3: ASSPSGSSYEQY
J: TRBJ2-4; V: TRBV28; CDR3: ASSLVGLAKNIQY
J: TRBJ2-1; V: TRBV27; CDR3: ASWAGRSYNEQF
J: TRBJ2-1; V: TRBV12-3/TRBV12-4; CDR3: ASSSTGTPPDEQF
J: TRBJ2-5; V: TRBV7-9; CDR3: ASSQETQY
J: TRBJ2-2; V: TRBV11-2; CDR3: ASRPSVPNTGELF
J: TRBJ1-6; V: TRBV30; CDR3: AWTKGMDSPLH
J: TRBJ2-6; V: TRBV20-1; CDR3: SASRGSGSSSGANVLT
J: TRBJ1-1; V: TRBV28; CDR3: ASSLVEEGHTEAF
J: TRBJ2-1; V: TRBV28; CDR3: ASIKLGRSSSYNEQF
J: TRBJ2-7; V: TRBV11-2; CDR3: ASSDRDRFSYEQY
J: TRBJ2-5; V: TRBV6-5; CDR3: ASSYFRGTRQETQY